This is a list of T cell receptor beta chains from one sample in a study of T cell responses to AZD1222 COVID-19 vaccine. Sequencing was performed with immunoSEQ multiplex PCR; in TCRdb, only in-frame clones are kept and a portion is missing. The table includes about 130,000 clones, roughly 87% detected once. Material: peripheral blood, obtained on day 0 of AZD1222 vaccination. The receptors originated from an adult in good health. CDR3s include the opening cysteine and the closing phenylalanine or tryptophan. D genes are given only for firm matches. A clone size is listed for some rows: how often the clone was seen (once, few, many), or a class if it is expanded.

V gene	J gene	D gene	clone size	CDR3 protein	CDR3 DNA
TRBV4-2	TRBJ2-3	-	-	CASSPDRALTDTQYF	TGTGCCAGCAGCCCCGACCGGGCACTCACAGATACGCAGTATTTT
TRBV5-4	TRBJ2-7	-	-	CASSLEAGTSYEQYF	TGTGCCAGCAGTCTGGAGGCAGGGACATCCTACGAGCAGTACTTC
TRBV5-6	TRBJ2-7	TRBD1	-	CASSNGQGRSYEQYF	TGTGCCAGCAGCAACGGACAGGGCAGGTCCTACGAGCAGTACTTC
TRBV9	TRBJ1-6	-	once	CASSVQGDNQSPLHF	TGTGCCAGCAGCGTCCAGGGAGACAATCAATCACCCCTCCACTTT
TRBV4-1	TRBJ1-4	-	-	CASSLTGNEKLFF	TGCGCCAGCAGCCTAACAGGCAATGAAAAACTGTTTTTT
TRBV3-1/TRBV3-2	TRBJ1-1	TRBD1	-	CASSRWTGGHTEAFF	TGTGCCAGCAGCCGTTGGACAGGGGGCCACACTGAAGCTTTCTTT
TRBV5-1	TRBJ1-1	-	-	CASSFEGTYTEAFF	TGCGCCAGCAGCTTCGAGGGGACGTACACTGAAGCTTTCTTT
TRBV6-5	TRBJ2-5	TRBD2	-	CASSKTTSVTPTQYF	TGTGCCAGCAGTAAAACTACTAGCGTCACTCCGACCCAGTACTTC
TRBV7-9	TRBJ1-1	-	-	CASSKPENTEAFF	TGTGCCAGCAGCAAACCAGAGAACACTGAAGCTTTCTTT
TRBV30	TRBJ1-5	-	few	CACSGGRSGEQPQHF	TGTGCCTGCTCGGGGGGCAGGTCCGGGGAGCAGCCCCAGCATTTT
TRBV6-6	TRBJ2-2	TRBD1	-	CASSGTGGATGELFF	TGTGCCAGCAGTGGCACAGGGGGCGCGACCGGGGAGCTGTTTTTT
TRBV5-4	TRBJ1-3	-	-	CASSPQGSGNTIYF	TGTGCCAGCAGCCCCCAGGGATCTGGAAACACCATATATTTT
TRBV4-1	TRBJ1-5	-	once	CASSHPDNQPQHF	TGCGCCAGCAGCCATCCCGATAATCAGCCCCAGCATTTT
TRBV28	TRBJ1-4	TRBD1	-	CASSGDRVGKLFF	TGTGCCAGCAGTGGGGACAGGGTAGGGAAACTGTTTTTT
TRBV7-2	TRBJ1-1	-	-	CASSLVQGMNTEAFF	TGTGCCAGCAGCTTAGTTCAGGGTATGAACACTGAAGCTTTCTTT
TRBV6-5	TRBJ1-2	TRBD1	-	CASSQMGQGARGYTF	TGTGCCAGCAGTCAGATGGGACAGGGGGCGCGTGGCTACACCTTC
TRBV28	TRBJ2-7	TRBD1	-	CASSKAGQGAWEQYF	TGTGCCAGCAGTAAAGCTGGACAGGGGGCTTGGGAGCAGTACTTC
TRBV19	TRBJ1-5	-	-	CASSIGAQRNQPQHF	TGTGCCAGTAGTATAGGAGCACAGCGCAATCAGCCCCAGCATTTT
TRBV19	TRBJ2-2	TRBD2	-	CASRTSGGDSLTGELFF	TGTGCCAGTAGGACTAGCGGGGGGGACAGCTTGACCGGGGAGCTGTTTTTT
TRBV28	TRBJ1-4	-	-	CASSPGQQEKLFF	TGTGCCAGCAGTCCCGGCCAGCAGGAAAAACTGTTTTTT
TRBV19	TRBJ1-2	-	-	CASSIGHNYGYTF	TGTGCCAGTAGTATCGGACACAACTATGGCTACACCTTC
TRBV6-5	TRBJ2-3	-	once	CASSYTTASDTQYF	TGTGCCAGCAGTTATACGACAGCATCAGATACGCAGTATTTT
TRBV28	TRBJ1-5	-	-	CASSLAGAGNQPQHF	TGTGCCAGCAGTTTAGCAGGGGCGGGCAATCAGCCCCAGCATTTT
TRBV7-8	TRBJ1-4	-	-	CASSPRRVQTNEKLFF	TGTGCCAGCAGCCCTAGGCGGGTACAAACTAATGAAAAACTGTTTTTT
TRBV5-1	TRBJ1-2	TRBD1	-	CASSLEPGGGNYGYTF	TGCGCCAGCAGCCTCGAGCCCGGAGGGGGCAACTATGGCTACACCTTC
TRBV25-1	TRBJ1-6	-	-	CASSVLRDGNSPLHF	TGTGCCAGCAGTGTCCTAAGGGACGGGAATTCACCCCTCCACTTT
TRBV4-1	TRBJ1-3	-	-	CASSQDWGPGYSGNTIYF	TGCGCCAGCAGCCAAGATTGGGGTCCGGGATACTCTGGAAACACCATATATTTT
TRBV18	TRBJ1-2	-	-	CASSRTEGSSGSGYTF	TGTGCCAGCTCACGGACCGAGGGCAGTTCGGGGTCTGGCTACACCTTC
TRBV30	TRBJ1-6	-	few	CAWSYTEYNSPLHF	TGTGCCTGGAGCTACACGGAGTATAATTCACCCCTCCACTTT
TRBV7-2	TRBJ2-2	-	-	CASSQTGNTGELFF	TGTGCCAGCAGCCAAACAGGGAACACCGGGGAGCTGTTTTTT
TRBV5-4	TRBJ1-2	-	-	CASSFSRNYGYTF	TGTGCCAGCAGCTTTTCCAGGAACTATGGCTACACCTTC
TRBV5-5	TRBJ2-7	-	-	CASSLVGTPNEQYF	TGTGCCAGCAGCTTGGTCGGGACACCTAACGAGCAGTACTTC
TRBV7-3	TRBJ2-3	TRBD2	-	CASSRGGTSLTDTQYF	TGTGCCAGCAGCCGGGGGGGGACCTCCCTCACAGATACGCAGTATTTT
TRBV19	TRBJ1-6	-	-	CASSISIGRVDSPLHF	TGTGCCAGTAGTATTTCGATCGGCAGGGTGGATTCACCCCTCCACTTT
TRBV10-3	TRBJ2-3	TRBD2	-	CAISLLAGGEDTQYF	TGTGCCATCAGTCTACTAGCGGGGGGGGAGGATACGCAGTATTTT
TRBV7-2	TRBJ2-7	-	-	CASSLIGGPYEQYF	TGTGCCAGCAGCTTAATTGGGGGGCCGTACGAGCAGTACTTC
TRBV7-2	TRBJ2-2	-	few	CASSSGRNTGELFF	TGTGCCAGCAGCTCCGGGCGGAACACCGGGGAGCTGTTTTTT
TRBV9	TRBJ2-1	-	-	CASSERAPYNEQFF	TGTGCCAGCAGCGAGAGGGCACCATACAATGAGCAGTTCTTC
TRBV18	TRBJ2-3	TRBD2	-	CASSSEASGGAMYTQYF	TGTGCCAGCTCTTCCGAGGCTAGCGGGGGGGCCATGTATACGCAGTATTTT
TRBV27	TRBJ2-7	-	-	CASSSGAAYEQYF	TGTGCCAGCAGTTCCGGGGCGGCGTACGAGCAGTACTTC
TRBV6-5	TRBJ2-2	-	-	CASSYGGNTGELFF	TGTGCCAGCAGTTATGGGGGGAACACCGGGGAGCTGTTTTTT
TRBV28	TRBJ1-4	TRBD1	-	CAVGLTGARVEKLFF	TGTGCCGTAGGCCTCACAGGGGCGCGGGTTGAAAAACTGTTTTTT
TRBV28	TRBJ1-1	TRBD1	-	CASSTGGKTEAFF	TGTGCCAGCAGCACAGGGGGCAAGACTGAAGCTTTCTTT
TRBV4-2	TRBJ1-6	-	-	CASSQAKGKNSPLHF	TGTGCCAGCAGCCAAGCGAAGGGTAAGAATTCACCCCTCCACTTT
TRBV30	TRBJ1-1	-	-	CAWRTLSEAFF	TGTGCCTGGAGGACGCTATCTGAAGCTTTCTTT
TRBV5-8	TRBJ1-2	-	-	CASTTSRGSYGYTF	TGTGCCAGCACCACCAGTCGGGGTTCCTATGGCTACACCTTC
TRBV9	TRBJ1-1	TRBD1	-	CASSVLGTGMSTEAFF	TGTGCCAGCAGCGTGCTAGGGACAGGGATGAGCACTGAAGCTTTCTTT
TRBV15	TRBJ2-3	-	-	CATSREGDYGGPDTQYF	TGTGCCACCAGCAGAGAGGGAGACTACGGGGGCCCAGATACGCAGTATTTT
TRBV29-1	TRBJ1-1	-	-	CSVDRNTEAFF	TGCAGCGTCGACAGGAACACTGAAGCTTTCTTT
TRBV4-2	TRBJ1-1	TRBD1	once	CASRDRDTEAFF	TGTGCCAGCCGGGACAGGGACACTGAAGCTTTCTTT
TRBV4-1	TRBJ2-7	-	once	CASSQDSDTLRRDF	TGCGCCAGCAGCCAAGATTCGGACACACTACGCAGGGACTTC
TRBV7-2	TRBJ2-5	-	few	CASSLNLGQETQYF	TGTGCCAGCAGCTTAAACCTCGGGCAAGAGACCCAGTACTTC
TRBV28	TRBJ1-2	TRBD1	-	CASSAGDRGYGYTF	TGTGCCAGCAGTGCAGGGGACAGGGGATATGGCTACACCTTC
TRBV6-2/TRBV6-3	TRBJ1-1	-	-	CASSSPRRLNTEAFF	TGTGCCAGCAGTTCTCCGAGAAGGCTGAACACTGAAGCTTTCTTT